Given below is one T cell receptor beta chain in context. The CDR3 contains 19 residues. Germline CDR1 reads SGHAT; CDR2 reads FQNNGV. The V gene lost 6 bases and the J gene lost 7 bases, with 30 bases spanning the gap. Generated by immunoSEQ multiplex PCR, the TCRdb table keeps only in-frame clones and is missing some. The data contain over 65,000 clones, approximately 86% of them singletons. The sample is drawn from a study of blood T cell repertoires in COVID-19. The rearrangement links TRBV11-2 to TRBJ2-2, with TRBD2 as a possible D gene (6 bases). Sequenced input: peripheral blood. The clonotype originates from an older man with active COVID-19. CDR3 coding DNA: TGTGCCAGCAGACCTTTCAGTAGCGGACCGGGATTAAGGCTCGGGGAGCTGTTTTTT. This codes for CASRPFSSGPGLRLGELFF.